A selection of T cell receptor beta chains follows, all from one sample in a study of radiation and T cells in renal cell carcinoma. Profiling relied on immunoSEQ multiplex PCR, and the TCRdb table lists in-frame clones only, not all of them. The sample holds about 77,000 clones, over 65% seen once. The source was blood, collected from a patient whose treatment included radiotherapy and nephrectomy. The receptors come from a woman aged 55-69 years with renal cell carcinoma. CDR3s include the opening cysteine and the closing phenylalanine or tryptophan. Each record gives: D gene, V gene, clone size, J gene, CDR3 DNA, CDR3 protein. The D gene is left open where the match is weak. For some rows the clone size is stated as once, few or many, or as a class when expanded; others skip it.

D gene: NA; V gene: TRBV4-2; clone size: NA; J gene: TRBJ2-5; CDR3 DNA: TGTGCCAGCAGCCAAGATGTTATAGGGGAGGCAGAGACCCAGTACTTC; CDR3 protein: CASSQDVIGEAETQYF
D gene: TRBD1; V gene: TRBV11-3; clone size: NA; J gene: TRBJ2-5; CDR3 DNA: TGTGCCAGCAGCGGGGGACAGGGCATGGAGACCCAGTACTTC; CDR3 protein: CASSGGQGMETQYF
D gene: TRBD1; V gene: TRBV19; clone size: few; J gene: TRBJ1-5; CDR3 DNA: TGTGCCAGTAGTATGCGGGACAGGGTTAATCAGCCCCAGCATTTT; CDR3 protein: CASSMRDRVNQPQHF
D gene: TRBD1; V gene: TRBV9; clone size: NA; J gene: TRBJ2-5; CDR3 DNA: TGTGCCAGCAGCCCAGGACAGGGCTGGGAAGAGACCCAGTACTTC; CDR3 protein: CASSPGQGWEETQYF
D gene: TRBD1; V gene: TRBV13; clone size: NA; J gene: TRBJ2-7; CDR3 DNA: TGTGCCAGCAGCTTAGAAGGGGGCGTCGCCTACGAGCAGTACTTC; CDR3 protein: CASSLEGGVAYEQYF
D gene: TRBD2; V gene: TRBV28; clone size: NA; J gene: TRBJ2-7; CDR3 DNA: TGTGCCAGCAGAGGGACTAGCGGGAGCCACGAGCAGTACTTC; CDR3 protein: CASRGTSGSHEQYF
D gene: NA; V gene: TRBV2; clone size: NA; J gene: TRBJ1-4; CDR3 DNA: TGTGCCAGCAACGAGGGGACGGGGAATGAAAAACTGTTTTTT; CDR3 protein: CASNEGTGNEKLFF
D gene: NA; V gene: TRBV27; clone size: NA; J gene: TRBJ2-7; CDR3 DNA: TGTGCCAGCAGTCACCTGAGGGACCCACCCTACGAGCAGTACTTC; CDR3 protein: CASSHLRDPPYEQYF
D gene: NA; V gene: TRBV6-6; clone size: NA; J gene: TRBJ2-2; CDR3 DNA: TGTGCCAGCAGTTATCAAGCGGACACCGGGGAGCTGTTTTTT; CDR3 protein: CASSYQADTGELFF
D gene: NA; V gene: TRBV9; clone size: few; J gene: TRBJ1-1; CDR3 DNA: TGTGCCAGCAGCGTAGACAACACTGAAGCTTTCTTT; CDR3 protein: CASSVDNTEAFF
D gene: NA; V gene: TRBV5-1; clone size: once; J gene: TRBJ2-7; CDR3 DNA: TGCGCCAGTTGCCCGGGACCGGGTCCCTACGAGCAGTACTTC; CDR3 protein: CASCPGPGPYEQYF
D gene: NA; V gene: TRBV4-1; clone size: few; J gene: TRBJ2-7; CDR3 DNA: TGCGCCAGCAGCCAACAGATCTCCTACGAGCAGTACTTC; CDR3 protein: CASSQQISYEQYF
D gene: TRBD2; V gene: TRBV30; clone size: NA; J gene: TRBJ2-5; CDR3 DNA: TGTGCCTGGAGTAGCGGGACCCAAGAGACCCAGTACTTC; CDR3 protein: CAWSSGTQETQYF
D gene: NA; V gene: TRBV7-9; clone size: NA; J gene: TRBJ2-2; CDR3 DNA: TGTGCCAGCACCCAGGCCCCGGGAACCGGGGAGCTGTTTTTT; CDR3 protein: CASTQAPGTGELFF
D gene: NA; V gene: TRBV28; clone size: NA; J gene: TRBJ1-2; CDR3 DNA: TGTGCCAGCACCTTAGGGGCAGACCAAGCCTATGGCTACACCTTC; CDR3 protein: CASTLGADQAYGYTF
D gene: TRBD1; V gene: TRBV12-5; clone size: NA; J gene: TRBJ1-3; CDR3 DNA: TGTGCTAGTGGCTTGGACCTGACAGGGGCGGGAAACACCATATATTTT; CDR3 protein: CASGLDLTGAGNTIYF
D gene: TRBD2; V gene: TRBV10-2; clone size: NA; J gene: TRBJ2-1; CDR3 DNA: TGCGCCACCGACCCCGGACTAGCGGGTAACAATGAGCAGTTCTTC; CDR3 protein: CATDPGLAGNNEQFF
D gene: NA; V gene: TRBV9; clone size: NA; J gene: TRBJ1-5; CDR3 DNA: TGTGCCAGCAGCGTAGATACTGGGGACCAGCCCCAGCATTTT; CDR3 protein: CASSVDTGDQPQHF
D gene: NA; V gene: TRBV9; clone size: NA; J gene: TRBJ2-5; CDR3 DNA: TGTGCCAGCAGCGCCAACATGGTCCAAGAGACCCAGTACTTC; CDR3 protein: CASSANMVQETQYF
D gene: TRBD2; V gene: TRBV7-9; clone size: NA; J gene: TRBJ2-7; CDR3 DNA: TGTGCCAGCAGCTTAGCGGGGGGGACCTACGAGCAGTACTTC; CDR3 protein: CASSLAGGTYEQYF
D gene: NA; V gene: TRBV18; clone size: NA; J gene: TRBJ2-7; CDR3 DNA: TGTGCCAGCTCACCCTCTACCTACGAGCAGTACTTC; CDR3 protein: CASSPSTYEQYF
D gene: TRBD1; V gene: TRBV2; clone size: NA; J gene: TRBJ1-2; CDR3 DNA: TGTGCCAGCAGTGAAGCTGGATGGGCAGGGGGAGGCTACACCTTC; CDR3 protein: CASSEAGWAGGGYTF
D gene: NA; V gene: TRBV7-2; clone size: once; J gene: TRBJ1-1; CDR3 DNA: TGTGCCAGCAAGAAGCCGGCCAACACTGAAGCTTTCTTT; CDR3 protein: CASKKPANTEAFF
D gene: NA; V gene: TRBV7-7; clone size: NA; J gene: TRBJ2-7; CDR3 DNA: TGTGCTAGCAGCCCCGGCAGGGGCTACGAGCAGTACTTC; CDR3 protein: CASSPGRGYEQYF
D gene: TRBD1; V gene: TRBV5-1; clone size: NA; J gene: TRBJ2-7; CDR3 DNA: TGCGCCAGCAGCCCGGCCGGGACAGGGGTCTACGAGCAGTACTTC; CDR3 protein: CASSPAGTGVYEQYF
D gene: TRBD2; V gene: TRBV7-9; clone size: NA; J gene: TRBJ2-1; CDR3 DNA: TGTGCCAGCGCCCCCGGTAGCGGGAGTCAGAATGAGCAGTTCTTC; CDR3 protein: CASAPGSGSQNEQFF
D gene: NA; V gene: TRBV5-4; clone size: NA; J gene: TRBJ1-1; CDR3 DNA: TGTGCCAGCAGCTTGGAGAGGACGGGAACTGAAGCTTTCTTT; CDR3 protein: CASSLERTGTEAFF
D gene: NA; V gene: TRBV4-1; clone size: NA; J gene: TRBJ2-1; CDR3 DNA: TGCGCCAGCAGCCATAGCCGCGCCGCCTACAATGAGCAGTTCTTC; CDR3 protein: CASSHSRAAYNEQFF
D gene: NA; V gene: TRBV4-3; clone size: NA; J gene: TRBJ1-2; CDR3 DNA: TGCGCCAGCAGCTCCGCAGCTAACTATGGCTACACCTTC; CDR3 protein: CASSSAANYGYTF
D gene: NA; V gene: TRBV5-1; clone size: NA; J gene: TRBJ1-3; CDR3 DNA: TGCGCCAGCAGCTCTCGAACGGGGCTCTCTGGAAACACCATATATTTT; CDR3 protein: CASSSRTGLSGNTIYF